The 2 T cell receptor beta chains listed next were all sequenced from one sample in a study of human T cells and chemical hapten exposure. TCRdb re-called the RACE reads with MiXCR, one entry per CDR3 protein. The table shows roughly 250,000 distinct CDR3 sequences, with approximately 8.6% occurring only once. Described time point: pre-sensitization, week 0. Treatment described: therapeutic diphenylcyclopropenone sensitization with weekly scalp DPC. The specimen comprised whole blood, sampled in connection with sensitization to the hapten diphenylcyclopropenone (DPC). The receptors originated from a woman aged 40 to 49 with alopecia areata. Some clones in this sample may be carry-over from other donors' samples.

This clonotype came up many times. The CDR3 protein is CSAGPTVPNYGYTF. In DNA, the CDR3 is TGCAGTGCTGGGCCGACAGTCCCGAACTATGGCTACACCTTC. V and J are TRBV20-1 and TRBJ1-2; D possibly corresponds to TRBD1 (5 bases). V was pared by 5 bases and J by 2 bases, with 15 bases between. Germline values: CDR1 DFQATT, CDR2 SNEGSKA (reference sequence). The CDR3 sequence is 14 residues long.

This chain connects TRBV9 to TRBJ2-5, with TRBD2 matching 11 bases. CDR3 length equals 16 residues. Germline CDR1 is SGDLS and CDR2 is YYNGEE. Trimming cost V 3 bases and J 3 bases; bases outside gene matches: 7. CDR3 in amino acids: CASSGGTSGIKETQYF. The CDR3 DNA sequence: TGTGCCAGCAGCGGCGGGACTAGCGGAATAAAAGAGACCCAGTACTTC.